This is a list of T cell receptor beta chains from one sample in a study of shared clonotypes between healthy human individuals. Sequencing was performed with immunoSEQ multiplex PCR; in TCRdb, only in-frame clones are kept and a portion is missing. The sample yields about 2.1 million clones, 90% to 95% seen once. Source material: naive CD8+ T cells from PBMCs. These receptors all stem from a man aged 18 to 29 in good health. Some clones in this sample may be carry-over from other donors' samples. CDR3s include the opening cysteine and the closing phenylalanine or tryptophan. D genes are given only for firm matches. Rows give clone size only sometimes, using once, few, many, or a class for an expanded clone.

d_gene: .
v_gene: TRBV6-5
j_gene: TRBJ1-2
abundance: .
CDR3nt: TGTGCCAGCAGTTACGGACGTGGCTACACCTTC
CDR3aa: CASSYGRGYTF

d_gene: .
v_gene: TRBV7-9
j_gene: TRBJ2-2
abundance: .
CDR3nt: TGTGCCAGCAGTTCCCCCGGGACTTCCAACACCGGGGAGCTGTTTTTT
CDR3aa: CASSSPGTSNTGELFF

d_gene: .
v_gene: TRBV29-1
j_gene: TRBJ2-1
abundance: .
CDR3nt: TGCAGCGTGCCAACAGGGTTCTCCTACAATGAGCAGTTCTTC
CDR3aa: CSVPTGFSYNEQFF

d_gene: TRBD2
v_gene: TRBV5-6
j_gene: TRBJ2-3
abundance: .
CDR3nt: TGTGCCAGCAGCTTGTTACCTAGCGGGGGCCGGGGGACAGATACGCAGTATTTT
CDR3aa: CASSLLPSGGRGTDTQYF

d_gene: .
v_gene: TRBV19
j_gene: TRBJ1-1
abundance: .
CDR3nt: TGTGCCAGTAGCTACAGCGGCACTGAAGCTTTCTTT
CDR3aa: CASSYSGTEAFF

d_gene: .
v_gene: TRBV11-2
j_gene: TRBJ2-5
abundance: .
CDR3nt: TGTGCCAGCAGCTTAGGGGGCCAAGAGACCCAGTACTTC
CDR3aa: CASSLGGQETQYF

d_gene: .
v_gene: TRBV29-1
j_gene: TRBJ1-2
abundance: .
CDR3nt: TGCAGCGTTCGAAACCCGGGGGGCCACTATGGCTACACCTTC
CDR3aa: CSVRNPGGHYGYTF

d_gene: .
v_gene: TRBV7-9
j_gene: TRBJ2-2
abundance: .
CDR3nt: TGTGCCAGCAGCCAAACCGGGGAGCTGTTTTTT
CDR3aa: CASSQTGELFF

d_gene: .
v_gene: TRBV7-8
j_gene: TRBJ2-1
abundance: once
CDR3nt: TGTGCCAGCAGCTTAGTTTTGGTAATACAGGACTTCAATCAATTCTTC
CDR3aa: CASSLVLVIQDFNQFF

d_gene: .
v_gene: TRBV6-6
j_gene: TRBJ1-2
abundance: once
CDR3nt: TGTGCCAGCACTCTAGACCAATATGGCTACACCTTC
CDR3aa: CASTLDQYGYTF

d_gene: TRBD2
v_gene: TRBV5-1
j_gene: TRBJ2-1
abundance: .
CDR3nt: TGCGCCAGCAGCTTGGGACTAGCGTTATACAATGAGCAGTTCTTC
CDR3aa: CASSLGLALYNEQFF

d_gene: .
v_gene: TRBV7-8
j_gene: TRBJ2-3
abundance: .
CDR3nt: TGTGCCAGCACTACCGATTGGGCTAGCTCCGCAGATACGCAGTATTTT
CDR3aa: CASTTDWASSADTQYF

d_gene: TRBD1
v_gene: TRBV6-5
j_gene: TRBJ1-5
abundance: .
CDR3nt: TGTGCCAGCAGCCCTCTACAGGGGGGCAATCAGCCCCAGCATTTT
CDR3aa: CASSPLQGGNQPQHF

d_gene: .
v_gene: TRBV11-2
j_gene: TRBJ1-2
abundance: .
CDR3nt: TGTGCCAGCAGCTCCAGGGAGGGCGAAAACTATGGCTACACCTTC
CDR3aa: CASSSREGENYGYTF